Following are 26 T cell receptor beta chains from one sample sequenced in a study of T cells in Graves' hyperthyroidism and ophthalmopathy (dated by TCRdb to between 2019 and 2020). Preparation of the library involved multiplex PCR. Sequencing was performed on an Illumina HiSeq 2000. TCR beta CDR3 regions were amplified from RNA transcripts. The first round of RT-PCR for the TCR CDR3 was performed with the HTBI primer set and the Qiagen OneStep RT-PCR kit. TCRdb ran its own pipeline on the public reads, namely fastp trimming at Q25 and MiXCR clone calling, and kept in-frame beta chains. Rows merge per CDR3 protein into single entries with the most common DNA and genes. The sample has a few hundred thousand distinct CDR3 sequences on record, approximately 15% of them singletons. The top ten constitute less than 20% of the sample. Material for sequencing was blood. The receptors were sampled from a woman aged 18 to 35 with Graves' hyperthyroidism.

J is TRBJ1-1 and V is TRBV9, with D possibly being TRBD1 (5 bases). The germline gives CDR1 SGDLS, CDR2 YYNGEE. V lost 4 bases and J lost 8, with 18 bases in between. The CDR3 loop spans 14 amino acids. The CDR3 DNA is TGTGCCAGCAGCCCCGGGGGATTGACGACCGAAGCTTTCTTT. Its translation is CASSPGGLTTEAFF.

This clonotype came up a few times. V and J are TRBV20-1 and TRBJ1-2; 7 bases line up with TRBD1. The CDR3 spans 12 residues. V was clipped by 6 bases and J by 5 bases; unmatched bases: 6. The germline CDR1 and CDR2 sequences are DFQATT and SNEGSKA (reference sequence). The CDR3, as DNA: TGCAGTGCCCATGACAGGGAGTATGGCTACACCTTC. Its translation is CSAHDREYGYTF.

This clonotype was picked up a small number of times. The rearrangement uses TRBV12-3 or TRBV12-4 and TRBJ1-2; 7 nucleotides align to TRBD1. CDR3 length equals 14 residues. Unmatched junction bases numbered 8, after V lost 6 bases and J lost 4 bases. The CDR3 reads CASSSGGLPYGYTF. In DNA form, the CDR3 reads TGTGCCAGCAGCTCAGGGGGTCTTCCCTATGGCTACACCTTC.

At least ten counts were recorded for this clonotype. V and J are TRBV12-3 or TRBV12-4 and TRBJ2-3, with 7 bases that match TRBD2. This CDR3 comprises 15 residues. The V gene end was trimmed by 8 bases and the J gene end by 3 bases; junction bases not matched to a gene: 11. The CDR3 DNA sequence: TGTGCCAGCGCCTCCCTGGGAGGGGCGACAGATACGCAGTATTTT. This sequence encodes CASASLGGATDTQYF.

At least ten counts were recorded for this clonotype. As DNA, the CDR3 is TGTGCCAGCAGCGAAAGAGGGAGTGGGGCCGGGGAGCTGTTTTTT. This translates into CASSERGSGAGELFF. The V gene is TRBV9, the J gene TRBJ2-2; the D gene is possibly TRBD2 (5 bases). The CDR3 is made up of 15 amino acids. V was clipped by 3 bases and J by 6 bases, with 15 bases between them. Germline CDR1 SGDLS, CDR2 YYNGEE.

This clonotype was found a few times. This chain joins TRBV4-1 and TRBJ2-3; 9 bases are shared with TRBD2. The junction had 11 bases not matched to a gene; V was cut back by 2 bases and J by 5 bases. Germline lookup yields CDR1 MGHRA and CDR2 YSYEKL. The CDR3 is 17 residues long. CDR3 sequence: CASSQTSGREGRDTQYF. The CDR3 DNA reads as TGCGCCAGCAGCCAAACTTCGGGGCGGGAGGGCCGAGATACGCAGTATTTT.

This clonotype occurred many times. The CDR3 reads CASSLTSNSPLHF. The CDR3 DNA reads TGTGCCAGCAGCTTGACGTCAAACTCACCCCTCCACTTT. This chain joins TRBV27 and TRBJ1-6, with D uncertain. V lost 6 bases and J lost 10, with 13 bases in between. The CDR3 runs 13 residues. Germline V lookup: CDR1 MNHEY, CDR2 SMNVEV (reference sequence).

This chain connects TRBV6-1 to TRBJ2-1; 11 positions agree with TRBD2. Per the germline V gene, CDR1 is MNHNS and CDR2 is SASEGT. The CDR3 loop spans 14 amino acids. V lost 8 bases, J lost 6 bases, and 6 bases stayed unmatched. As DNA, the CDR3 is TGTGCCAGCCTAGCGGGAGGTAGGGTCAATGAGCAGTTCTTC. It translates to CASLAGGRVNEQFF.

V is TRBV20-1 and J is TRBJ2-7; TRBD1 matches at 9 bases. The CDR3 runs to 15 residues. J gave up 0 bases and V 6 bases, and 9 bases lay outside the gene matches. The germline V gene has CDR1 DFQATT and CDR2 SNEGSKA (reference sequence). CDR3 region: CSAKTDRGSSYEQYF. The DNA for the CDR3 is TGCAGTGCGAAGACGGACAGGGGCTCCTCCTACGAGCAGTACTTC.

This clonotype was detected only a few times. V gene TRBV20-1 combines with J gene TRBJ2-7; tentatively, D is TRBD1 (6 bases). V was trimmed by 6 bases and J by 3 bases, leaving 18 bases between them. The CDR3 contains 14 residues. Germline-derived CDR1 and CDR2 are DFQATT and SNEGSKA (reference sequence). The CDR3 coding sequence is TGCAGTGCGACAGACATGCAGGGGAACTACGAGCAGTACTTC. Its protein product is CSATDMQGNYEQYF.

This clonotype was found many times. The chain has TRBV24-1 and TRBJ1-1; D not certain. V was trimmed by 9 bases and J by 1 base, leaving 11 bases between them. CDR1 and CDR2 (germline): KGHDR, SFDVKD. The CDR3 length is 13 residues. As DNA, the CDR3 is TGTGCCACCCGTTCTAGGGCGAACACTGAAGCTTTCTTT. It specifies CATRSRANTEAFF.

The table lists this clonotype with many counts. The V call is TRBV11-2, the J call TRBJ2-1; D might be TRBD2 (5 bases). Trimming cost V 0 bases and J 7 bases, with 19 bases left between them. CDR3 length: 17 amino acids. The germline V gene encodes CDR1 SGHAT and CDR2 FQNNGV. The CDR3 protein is CASSLDKGVRPVNEQFF. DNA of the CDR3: TGTGCCAGCAGCTTAGATAAGGGAGTCCGCCCAGTTAATGAGCAGTTCTTC.

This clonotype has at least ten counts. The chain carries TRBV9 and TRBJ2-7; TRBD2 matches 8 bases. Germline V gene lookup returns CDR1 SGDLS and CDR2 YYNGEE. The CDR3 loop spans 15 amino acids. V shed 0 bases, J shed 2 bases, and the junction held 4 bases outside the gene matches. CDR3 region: CASSVGLAGTYEQYF. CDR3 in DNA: TGTGCCAGCAGCGTAGGTTTAGCGGGGACCTACGAGCAGTACTTC.

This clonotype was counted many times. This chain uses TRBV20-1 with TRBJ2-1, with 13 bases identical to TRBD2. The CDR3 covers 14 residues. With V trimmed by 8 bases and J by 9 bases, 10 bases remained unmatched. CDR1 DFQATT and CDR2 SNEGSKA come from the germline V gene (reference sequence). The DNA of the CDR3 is TGCAGTCCCATAACTAGCGGGAGGGCAGGTGAGCAGTTCTTC. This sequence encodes CSPITSGRAGEQFF.

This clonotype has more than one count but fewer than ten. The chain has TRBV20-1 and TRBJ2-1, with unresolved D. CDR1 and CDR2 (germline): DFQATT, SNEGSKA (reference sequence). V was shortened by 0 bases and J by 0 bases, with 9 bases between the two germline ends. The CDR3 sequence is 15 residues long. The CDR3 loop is CSARDRISSYNEQFF. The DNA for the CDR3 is TGCAGTGCTAGAGATAGAATTAGCTCCTACAATGAGCAGTTCTTC.

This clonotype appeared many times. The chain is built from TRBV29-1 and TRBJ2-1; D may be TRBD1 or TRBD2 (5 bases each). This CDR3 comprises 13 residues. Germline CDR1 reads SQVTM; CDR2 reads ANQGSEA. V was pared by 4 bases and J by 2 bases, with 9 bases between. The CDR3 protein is CSVVGPTYNEQFF. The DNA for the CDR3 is TGCAGCGTTGTGGGACCCACCTACAATGAGCAGTTCTTC.

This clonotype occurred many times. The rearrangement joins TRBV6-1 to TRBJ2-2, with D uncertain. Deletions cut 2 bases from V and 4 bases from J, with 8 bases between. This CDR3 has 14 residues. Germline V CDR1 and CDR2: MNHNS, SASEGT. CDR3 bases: TGTGCCAGCAGTGAACTCTACAGCACCGGGGAGCTGTTTTTT. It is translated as CASSELYSTGELFF.

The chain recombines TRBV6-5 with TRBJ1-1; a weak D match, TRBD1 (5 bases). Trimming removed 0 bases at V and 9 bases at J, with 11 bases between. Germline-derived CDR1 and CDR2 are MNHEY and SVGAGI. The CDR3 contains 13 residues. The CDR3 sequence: CASSYSTDRQAFF. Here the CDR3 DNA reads TGTGCCAGCAGTTACTCTACCGACAGACAAGCTTTCTTT.

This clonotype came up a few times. CDR3 DNA sequence: TGTGCCAGTAAGGGCAGGGGAGGTGAAAAACTGTTTTTT. Protein sequence: CASKGRGGEKLFF. The chain uses TRBV19 and TRBJ1-4, with D possibly being TRBD1 (6 bases). Between the trimmed V and J ends, which lost 7 bases and 7 bases, there was a span of 13 bases. CDR3 size: 13 residues. CDR1 is LNHDA, CDR2 SQIVND, per germline (reference sequence).

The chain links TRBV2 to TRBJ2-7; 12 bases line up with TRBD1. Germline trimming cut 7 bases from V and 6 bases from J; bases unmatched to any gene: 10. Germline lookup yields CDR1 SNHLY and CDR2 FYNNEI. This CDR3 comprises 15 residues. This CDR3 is CASTRAGTGGGEQYF. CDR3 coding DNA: TGTGCCAGCACTCGCGCCGGGACAGGGGGCGGCGAGCAGTACTTC.

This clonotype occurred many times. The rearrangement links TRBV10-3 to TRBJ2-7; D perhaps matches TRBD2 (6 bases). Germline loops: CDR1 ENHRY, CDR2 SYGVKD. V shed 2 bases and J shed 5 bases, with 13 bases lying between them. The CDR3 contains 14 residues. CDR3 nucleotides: TGTGCCATCAGTGAGGGCGGGGCCCGCGACGAGCAGTACGTC. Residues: CAISEGGARDEQYV.

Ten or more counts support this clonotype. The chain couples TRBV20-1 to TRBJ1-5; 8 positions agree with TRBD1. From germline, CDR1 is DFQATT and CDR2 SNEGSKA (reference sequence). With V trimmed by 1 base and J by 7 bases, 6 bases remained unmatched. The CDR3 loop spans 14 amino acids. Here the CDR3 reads CSARARTGNQPQHF. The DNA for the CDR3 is TGCAGTGCTAGAGCCAGGACAGGGAACCAGCCCCAGCATTTT.

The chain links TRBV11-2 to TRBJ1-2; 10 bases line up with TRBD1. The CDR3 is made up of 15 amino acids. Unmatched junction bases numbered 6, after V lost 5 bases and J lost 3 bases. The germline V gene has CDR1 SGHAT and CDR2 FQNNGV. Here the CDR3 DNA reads TGTGCCAGCAGCCTCGCCGGGACAGGGGACTATGGCTACACCTTC. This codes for CASSLAGTGDYGYTF.

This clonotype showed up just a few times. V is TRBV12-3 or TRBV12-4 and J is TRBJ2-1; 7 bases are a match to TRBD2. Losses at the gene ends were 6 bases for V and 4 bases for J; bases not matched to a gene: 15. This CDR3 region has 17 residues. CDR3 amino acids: CASRPPLPGLSYNEQFF. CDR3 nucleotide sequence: TGTGCCAGCAGGCCTCCCCTGCCGGGACTATCTTACAATGAGCAGTTCTTC.

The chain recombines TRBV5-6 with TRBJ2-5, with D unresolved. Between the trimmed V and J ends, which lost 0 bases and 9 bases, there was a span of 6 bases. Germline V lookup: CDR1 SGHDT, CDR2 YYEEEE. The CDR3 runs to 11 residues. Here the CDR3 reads CASSLGAAQYF. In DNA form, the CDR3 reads TGTGCCAGCAGCTTGGGCGCGGCCCAGTACTTC.

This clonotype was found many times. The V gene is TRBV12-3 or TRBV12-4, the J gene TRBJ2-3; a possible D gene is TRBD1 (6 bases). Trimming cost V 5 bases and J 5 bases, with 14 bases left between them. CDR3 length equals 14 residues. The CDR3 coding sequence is TGTGCCAGCAGTACCTTCGCCAGGGGAGATACGCAGTATTTT. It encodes CASSTFARGDTQYF.